The 21 T cell receptor beta chains reported below all come from one sample, sequenced in a study of blood T cell repertoires in COVID-19. Profiled with immunoSEQ multiplex PCR; TCRdb holds only in-frame clones, not every one. The data contain tens of thousands of clones, around 82% of them singletons. Sequencing was done on a sample of peripheral blood. The receptors were sampled from an elderly man with COVID-19, enrolled during active disease.

This clone was seen more than once but under ten times. This chain joins TRBV6-5 and TRBJ2-7; TRBD1 agrees at 7 bases. CDR1 and CDR2 from the germline V gene are MNHEY and SVGAGI. V gave up 7 bases and J gave up 5 bases; unmatched junction bases: 14. The CDR3 is 15 amino acids. CDR3 bases: TGTGCCAGCACCAGGGGACAGCCTAAATCCCACGAGCAGTACTTC. Residues: CASTRGQPKSHEQYF.

The chain joins TRBV5-8 to TRBJ2-1; 7 nucleotides line up with TRBD1. Germline assignment: CDR1 SGHTS and CDR2 YDEGEE. This CDR3 contains 14 residues. The DNA of the CDR3 is TGTGCAGGGGAACTGACAGGGCGGTACAATGAGCAGTTCTTC. It translates to CAGELTGRYNEQFF.

V gene TRBV2 combines with J gene TRBJ2-2, with 9 bases aligning to TRBD1. J lost 7 bases, V lost 6 bases, and 9 bases had no gene match. In germline, CDR1 is SNHLY, CDR2 FYNNEI. The CDR3 extends over 15 amino acids. CDR3 sequence (DNA): TGTGCCAGCAGGGTAACAGGGGGCGCGGACGGGGAGCTGTTTTTT. The encoded protein is CASRVTGGADGELFF.

The chain joins TRBV28 to TRBJ1-2, with D perhaps TRBD1 (5 bases). Per germline, CDR1 MDHEN and CDR2 SYDVKM. V lost 4 bases to trimming and J lost 5 bases, with 11 bases between them. CDR3 length: 13 amino acids. In DNA form, the CDR3 reads TGTGCCAGCAGTTCCGGGGGGAGGTATGGCTACACCTTC. This sequence encodes CASSSGGRYGYTF.

This clone was detected only once. The chain combines TRBV30 with TRBJ2-3, with 9 bases aligning to TRBD1. Germline V gene lookup returns CDR1 GTSNPN and CDR2 SVGIG (reference sequence). V trimming: 0 bases; J trimming: 2 bases; junction bases outside the gene matches: 6. The CDR3 is 16 residues long. The CDR3 region has the DNA TGTGCCTGGAGTGTGCGTACAGGGGGCTTCACAGATACGCAGTATTTT. Translated: CAWSVRTGGFTDTQYF.

The chain carries TRBV27 and TRBJ2-7; D is unclear. This CDR3 region has 17 residues. V lost 3 bases and J 0 bases, leaving 18 bases between the germline ends. The germline gives CDR1 MNHEY, CDR2 SMNVEV (reference sequence). CDR3 loop: CASSLMSSSVSSYEQYV. The CDR3 nucleotides are TGTGCCAGCAGTTTGATGAGTTCGTCTGTGAGCTCCTACGAGCAGTACGTC.

The chain uses TRBV7-2 and TRBJ2-2, with D possibly being TRBD2 (6 bases). V was shortened by 5 bases and J by 6 bases, with 16 bases between the two germline ends. Per germline, CDR1 SGHTA and CDR2 FQGNSA. This CDR3 comprises 15 residues. CDR3 nucleotides: TGTGCCAGCAGCCCGAGGAGGGTAGCGTCCGGGGAGCTGTTTTTT. It codes for CASSPRRVASGELFF.

The genes are TRBV6-5 and TRBJ1-3; tentatively, D is TRBD1 (5 bases). The CDR3 spans 15 residues. CDR1 and CDR2 from the germline V gene are MNHEY and SVGAGI. Trimming pared 3 bases from V and 4 bases from J, leaving 13 bases between. The DNA for the CDR3 is TGTGCCAGCAGTTATGTCAGGGCAGGAGGAAACACCATATATTTT. Amino acid sequence: CASSYVRAGGNTIYF.

This clone is classed as medium-sized. The rearrangement links TRBV9 to TRBJ2-3; 7 bases fit TRBD1. V shed 1 base and J 1 base; nucleotides not matched to a gene: 18. There are 20 residues in the CDR3. Per the germline V gene, CDR1 is SGDLS and CDR2 is YYNGEE. CDR3 sequence reads: CASSVPPIFRGLYRTDTQYF. CDR3 in DNA: TGTGCCAGCAGCGTACCGCCAATCTTTAGGGGGCTTTATCGCACAGATACGCAGTATTTT.

The chain is built from TRBV7-3 and TRBJ2-2; maybe TRBD1 (6 bases). Germline V lookup: CDR1 SGHTA, CDR2 FQGTGA. Deletions cut 5 bases from V and 4 bases from J, with 14 bases between. This CDR3 region has 15 residues. The CDR3 spells CASSLSGTPTGELFF. For the CDR3, the DNA is TGTGCCAGCAGCCTTAGTGGGACACCCACCGGGGAGCTGTTTTTT.

V usage is TRBV12-3 or TRBV12-4 and J usage is TRBJ1-2, with 8 positions matching TRBD1. The V gene end was trimmed by 2 bases and the J gene end by 6 bases; junction bases not matched to a gene: 2. The CDR3 runs to 13 residues. CDR3 DNA: TGTGCCAGCAGTTTACCAGGGGGCGATGGCTACACCTTC. It codes for CASSLPGGDGYTF.

The V and J genes are TRBV11-2 and TRBJ2-5, with a weak D call TRBD2 (6 bases). The V end lost 2 bases, the J end lost 5 bases, and 12 bases lay between the germline ends. The CDR3 length is 14 residues. Germline CDR1 is SGHAT and CDR2 is FQNNGV. CDR3 DNA sequence: TGTGCCAGCAGCTTATTTTCAGGGAGGGAGACCCAGTACTTC. Its protein product is CASSLFSGRETQYF.

J is TRBJ2-7 and V is TRBV30, with 8 bases matching TRBD1. Per the germline V gene, CDR1 is GTSNPN and CDR2 is SVGIG (reference sequence). V lost 1 base and J lost 4; bases outside the gene matches: 15. The CDR3 contains 17 residues. CDR3 DNA sequence: TGTGCCTGGAGTGGGGACAGGTCACGCCCTGGAGCTTACGAGCAGTACGTC. As protein: CAWSGDRSRPGAYEQYV.

V gene TRBV10-2 combines with J gene TRBJ1-5, with TRBD1 matching over 7 bases. The CDR3 covers 13 residues. After removal of 8 bases from V and 6 bases from J, the junction contained 7 bases not matched to a gene. Germline-derived CDR1 and CDR2 are WSHSY and SAAADI. This chain's CDR3 is CASLEGAGQPQHF. CDR3 nucleotides: TGCGCCAGCTTGGAGGGGGCCGGTCAGCCCCAGCATTTT.

This clone appeared a single time. V gene TRBV5-1 combines with J gene TRBJ2-5, with 11 bases identical to TRBD2. Germline CDR1 SGHRS, CDR2 YFSETQ. With V trimmed by 3 bases and J by 2 bases, 6 bases remained unmatched. The CDR3 runs 16 residues. The CDR3 DNA reads TGCGCCAGCAGCTCCGGGACTAGCGGTCTTCAAGAGACCCAGTACTTC. Its translation is CASSSGTSGLQETQYF.

V is TRBV5-5 and J is TRBJ1-5; tentative D call: TRBD1 (5 bases). Trimming shortened V by 0 bases and J by 6 bases, and 13 bases separated the two germline ends. The germline V gene encodes CDR1 SGHKS and CDR2 YYEKEE (reference sequence). This CDR3 spans 15 amino acids. The CDR3 sequence is CASSLVGGVFQPQHF. The CDR3 DNA reads as TGTGCCAGCAGCTTGGTGGGGGGGGTGTTTCAGCCCCAGCATTTT.

This rearrangement joins TRBV6-6 to TRBJ2-7, with TRBD1 identical over 8 bases. The CDR3 covers 13 residues. Trimming took 6 bases from V and 12 from J; bases not matched to a gene: 13. CDR1 and CDR2 (germline): MNHNY, SVGAGI (reference sequence). CDR3 coding DNA: TGTGCCAGCAGGGTTGGGACAGGAGGATTATGGTACTTC. This encodes CASRVGTGGLWYF.

This clone was observed a single time. The gene calls are TRBV4-3 and TRBJ2-7, with D possibly being TRBD1 (6 bases). The germline V and J ends were trimmed by 2 bases and 2 bases, with 13 bases remaining between them. Germline assignment: CDR1 LGHNA and CDR2 YSLEER. The CDR3 is 15 amino acids. CDR3: CASSQQNRAAYEQYF. In nucleotides, the CDR3 is TGCGCCAGCAGCCAACAGAACAGGGCAGCCTACGAGCAGTACTTC.

This chain uses TRBV4-2 with TRBJ1-2, with D hard to call. Germline-derived CDR1 and CDR2 are LGHNA and YNFKEQ. Trimming shortened V by 6 bases and J by 2 bases, and 13 bases separated the two germline ends. This CDR3 spans 14 amino acids. The CDR3 sequence: CASRGRQANYGYTF. For the CDR3, the DNA is TGTGCCAGCAGGGGGAGGCAGGCAAACTATGGCTACACCTTC.

The chain is built from TRBV12-3 or TRBV12-4 and TRBJ1-2; a weak D match, TRBD1 (6 bases). The CDR3 is 13 residues long. Deletions cut 6 bases from V and 2 bases from J, with 10 bases between. CDR3 DNA sequence: TGTGCCAGCAGGCAGGGGCCCAACTATGGCTACACCTTC. Amino acid sequence: CASRQGPNYGYTF.

The chain combines TRBV19 with TRBJ2-6, with D unclear. V was trimmed by 10 bases and J by 0 bases, leaving 16 bases between them. The CDR3 covers 16 residues. Germline V CDR1 and CDR2: LNHDA, SQIVND (reference sequence). For the CDR3, the DNA is TGTGCCACCTCCCTACAGTTCCCCTCTGGGGCCAACGTCCTGACTTTC. Its protein product is CATSLQFPSGANVLTF.